Below, 10 T cell receptor beta chains from the same sample are listed, as sequenced in a study of T-cell memory formation after mild COVID-19. TCRdb re-called the 5' RACE reads through MiXCR, storing one row per CDR3 protein. The sample holds 500,000 to 650,000 distinct CDR3 sequences, about 22% seen once. The sequenced sample was PBMCs or a T cell subset sorted from them (not recorded which). The receptor source for this set is an adult woman who had mild COVID-19 (a few samples of this study predate the infection). Cell type and time point are not known.

This clonotype was seen more than once but under ten times. The chain employs TRBV4-1 and TRBJ2-7; D is tentatively TRBD1 or TRBD2 (6 bases each). Germline-derived CDR1 and CDR2 are MGHRA and YSYEKL. The CDR3 runs to 15 residues. The V end was cut by 3 bases, the J end by 2 bases, with 14 bases between. In nucleotides, the CDR3 is TGCGCCAGCAGCCATAGGGGGGACGGAACCTACGAGCAGTACTTC. It translates to CASSHRGDGTYEQYF.

This clonotype was detected a few times. The chain combines TRBV4-3 with TRBJ1-1, with D perhaps matching TRBD1 (6 bases). CDR1 and CDR2 (germline): LGHNA, YSLEER. This CDR3 is 17 amino acids long. V lost 1 base and J 1 base, leaving 16 bases between the germline ends. This CDR3 reads CASSQGDTQGWNTEAFF. In DNA form, the CDR3 reads TGCGCCAGCAGCCAAGGAGACACCCAGGGGTGGAACACTGAAGCTTTCTTT.

The chain couples TRBV7-2 to TRBJ1-2; 8 bases are a match to TRBD1. V shed 2 bases, J shed 8 bases, and the junction held 10 bases outside the gene matches. The germline CDR1 and CDR2 sequences are SGHTA and FQGNSA. The CDR3 length is 15 residues. CDR3 in DNA: TGTGCCAGCAGCTTATTCTCCAGGGGGCTGTGGGGCTACACCTTC. Amino acids: CASSLFSRGLWGYTF.

The chain has TRBV30 and TRBJ1-2; D is unclear. Trimming removed 1 base from V and 8 bases from J, with 17 bases in between. This CDR3 spans 14 amino acids. CDR1 GTSNPN and CDR2 SVGIG come from the germline V gene (reference sequence). The CDR3 loop is CAWSEAAGYRGYTF. The CDR3 nucleotides read TGTGCCTGGAGTGAAGCAGCTGGTTATCGGGGCTACACCTTC.

This chain uses TRBV9 with TRBJ2-7; D is undetermined. Looked up from germline, CDR1 is SGDLS and CDR2 is YYNGEE. Trimming pared 3 bases from V and 0 bases from J, leaving 13 bases between. The CDR3 has 15 residues. CDR3 DNA: TGTGCCAGCAGCGCATCTGACGGAAGCTCCTACGAGCAGTACTTC. As protein: CASSASDGSSYEQYF.

This chain joins TRBV21-1 and TRBJ2-4; the table's D call, TRBD1, was not checked against the DNA. TRBV21-1 constitutes a pseudogene. The CDR3 loop spans 15 amino acids. The CDR3 spells CASSNSREAKNIQYF. Written as DNA, the CDR3 is TGTGCCAGCAGCAATTCTCGGGAAGCCAAAAACATTCAGTACTTC.

V usage is TRBV14 and J usage is TRBJ2-5, with 8 positions matching TRBD2. J gave up 5 bases and V 2 bases, and 10 bases lay outside the gene matches. The length of the CDR3 is 16 residues. Germline CDR1 reads SGHDN; CDR2 reads FVKESK. CDR3 in amino acids: CASSQTSGPGGETQYF. The CDR3 DNA sequence: TGTGCCAGCAGCCAAACTAGCGGACCGGGGGGGGAGACCCAGTACTTC.

In its sample, this clonotype was seen a few times. The chain uses TRBV20-1 and TRBJ2-7, with D perhaps TRBD1 (5 bases). This CDR3 has 12 amino acids. CDR1 is DFQATT and CDR2 is SNEGSKA in the germline V gene (reference sequence). With 3 bases removed from V and 3 bases from J, the gap between germline ends came to 9 bases. CDR3 in amino acids: CSASHQGYEQYF. CDR3 nucleotides: TGCAGTGCTAGCCACCAGGGCTACGAGCAGTACTTC.

This clonotype was seen a few times. The chain combines TRBV18 with TRBJ2-4, with 9 bases that match TRBD1. Per the germline V gene, CDR1 is KGHSH and CDR2 is LQKENI. With 3 bases clipped from V and 8 bases from J, the junction kept 11 bases outside the gene matches. The CDR3 is 16 amino acids. Here the CDR3 reads CASSPGQGFPGDIQYF. In nucleotides, the CDR3 is TGTGCCAGCTCACCGGGACAGGGTTTTCCAGGGGACATTCAGTACTTC.

J is TRBJ2-2 and V is TRBV7-2; D remains ambiguous. Trimming took 5 bases from V and 7 from J, leaving 11 bases between them. This CDR3 comprises 13 residues. Germline CDR1 and CDR2: SGHTA and FQGNSA. CDR3 nucleotides: TGTGCCAGCAGCCCTTTCGGAGACGGGGAGCTGTTTTTT. Amino acid sequence: CASSPFGDGELFF.